This T cell receptor (beta chain) was recovered during a study of shared clonotypes between healthy human individuals. Note on this clone: Its antigen is unidentified.

Trimming removed 4 bases from V and 1 base from J, with 7 bases in between. This CDR3 contains 13 residues. Germline V CDR1 and CDR2: ENHRY, SYGVKD. The table came from immunoSEQ multiplex PCR; TCRdb's copy has only in-frame clones and leaves some out. Of 1.6 million or so clones detected, 97% to 99% appear once; the ten largest clones hold 0.3% to 0.45%. The study, taken as a whole, reports: Large depth notwithstanding, sorted-subset sequencing proved incomplete by rarefaction. Estimated richness values were generally larger in naive subsets than in memory subsets.

The sample taken for sequencing was naive CD4+ T cells sorted from blood. Stated subset: CD45RA+ positively selected. The clonotype was recovered from a man aged 30-40 years in good health. The chain combines TRBV10-3 with TRBJ1-2, with D unclear. DNA for the CDR3: TGTGCCATCAGTGTTGGGATTAACTATGGCTACACCTTC. Protein sequence: CAISVGINYGYTF.